This entry lists 8 T cell receptor beta chains sequenced from one sample in a study of early T cells in non-severe SARS-CoV-2 infection. TCRdb reanalysed the 5' RACE reads using MiXCR and keeps one entry per CDR3 protein. The sample has around 80,000 distinct CDR3 sequences; about 12% are singletons. Sequenced: whole blood. The origin of the receptors is an adult who was a healthcare worker with PCR-confirmed SARS-CoV-2 infection or an uninfected control (not recorded which).

This clonotype came up many times. The chain joins TRBV29-1 to TRBJ2-2, with 12 bases fitting TRBD2. The CDR3 is 14 residues long. Trimming at V came to 7 bases and at J to 1 base, leaving 1 base not matched to a gene. Germline V CDR1 and CDR2: SQVTM, ANQGSEA. CDR3 protein: CSGLAGVNTGELFF. The CDR3 bases are TGCAGCGGACTAGCGGGAGTGAACACCGGGGAGCTGTTTTTT.

The chain joins TRBV29-1 to TRBJ2-2; D may be TRBD2 (6 bases). The germline V gene has CDR1 SQVTM and CDR2 ANQGSEA. The germline V and J ends were trimmed by 4 bases and 3 bases, with 12 bases remaining between them. The CDR3 loop spans 14 amino acids. The CDR3 sequence: CSVAGTSHTGELFF. The CDR3 nucleotides are TGCAGCGTTGCCGGGACTTCGCACACCGGGGAGCTGTTTTTT.

Many counts were recorded for this clonotype. The J gene is TRBJ1-1, the V gene TRBV2; TRBD1 is a possible D gene (6 bases). Per germline, CDR1 SNHLY and CDR2 FYNNEI. The CDR3 consists of 13 residues. V lost 7 bases and J 4 bases, leaving 13 bases between the germline ends. CDR3: CASKGDWGTEAFF. CDR3 in DNA: TGTGCCAGCAAGGGGGACTGGGGCACTGAAGCTTTCTTT.

The CDR3, as DNA: TGTGCCAGCAGTGATACATCAGGGGGCGCTGGGGCCAACGTCCTGACTTTC. This codes for CASSDTSGGAGANVLTF. The chain is built from TRBV6-1 and TRBJ2-6, with 8 bases aligning to TRBD1. Germline lookup yields CDR1 MNHNS and CDR2 SASEGT. CDR3 length equals 17 residues. Losses at the gene ends were 3 bases for V and 2 bases for J; bases not matched to a gene: 6.

This rearrangement joins TRBV27 to TRBJ1-1; D call uncertain. The germline gives CDR1 MNHEY, CDR2 SMNVEV (reference sequence). CDR3 length: 13 residues. V was shortened by 1 base and J by 5 bases, with 8 bases between the two germline ends. The DNA of the CDR3 is TGTGCCAGCAGTTTATTGTGGGGTACTGAAGCTTTCTTT. Protein product: CASSLLWGTEAFF.

This clonotype was counted a few times. This chain connects TRBV18 to TRBJ2-7, with a tentative D call TRBD2 (6 bases). The ends were cut back, 3 bases at V and 1 base at J, with 16 bases in the middle. This CDR3 contains 16 residues. Germline CDR1 reads KGHSH; CDR2 reads LQKENI. CDR3 loop: CASSPTLRAGSYEQYF. For the CDR3, the DNA is TGTGCCAGCTCACCTACCTTAAGGGCGGGGTCCTACGAGCAGTACTTC. The full variable domain, its missing parts supplied by reference TRBV18 and TRBJ2-7, is NAGVMQNPRHLVRRRGQEARLRCSPMKGHSHVYWYRQLPEEGLKFMVYLQKENIIDESGMPKERFSAEFPKEGPSILRIQQVVRGDSAAYFCASSPTLRAGSYEQYFGPGTRLTVT.

The CDR3 sequence: CATRDGPNTEAFF. The CDR3 DNA sequence: TGTGCCACCCGGGACGGCCCGAACACTGAAGCTTTCTTT. The chain combines TRBV12-3 or TRBV12-4 with TRBJ1-1; TRBD1 is a possible D gene (5 bases). Trimming pared 10 bases from V and 1 base from J, leaving 13 bases between. The CDR3 has 13 amino acids.

This clonotype was counted a few times. This chain links TRBV10-3 with TRBJ2-1; weak D call: TRBD2 (7 bases). Germline V gene lookup returns CDR1 ENHRY and CDR2 SYGVKD. The CDR3 runs 13 residues. The V gene lost 6 bases and the J gene lost 5 bases, with 11 bases spanning the gap. The CDR3 sequence is CAIRGGVDNEQFF. Here the CDR3 DNA reads TGTGCCATCAGAGGGGGGGTGGACAATGAGCAGTTCTTC.